This T cell receptor (beta chain) was obtained from a study of CD8 T cells in Susac syndrome (dated 2019 in TCRdb). Broadly, across the study: The study used repertoire sequencing to test whether antigen drove CD8+ T cell activation and differentiation in Susac syndrome. CD8+ T cell repertoire clonality was compared between about a dozen healthy donors, roughly 14 Susac syndrome patients and 15 multiple sclerosis patients. Results the study describes overall, beyond this receptor: The study acknowledged that relatively few individuals were included in the TCR sequencing and HLA analysis.

Peripheral blood CD8+ and CD4+ T cells from healthy donors, Susac syndrome patients and multiple sclerosis patients were profiled by high-throughput TCR beta sequencing. Multiple sclerosis controls were treatment-naive patients with stable or active relapsing-remitting disease fulfilling revised McDonald criteria. Bulk CD8+ and CD4+ T cells were purified magnetically by negative isolation, whereas CD8+ TEMRA cells were enriched by FACS. Blood was collected in EDTA tubes and processed within 24 hours, with PBMCs isolated through density gradient centrifugation. PBMCs intended for TCR sequencing were frozen in liquid nitrogen and were later thawed in a 37 degrees C water bath. Purity of sorted or isolated CD4+, CD8+ and CD8+ TEMRA cells was at least 90%. RNA was extracted using the RNeasy kit, and roughly 0.5 to 1 microgram was reverse transcribed with random hexamers. The immunoSEQ multiplex PCR assay, which covers 54 Vbeta and 13 Jbeta segments, was used to amplify TCR beta CDR3 regions. Bias from PCR amplification was corrected by using a synthetic template baseline for primer optimization and for computational correction. As for the original processing: Only productive sequences were kept, with reads annotated to V, D and J genes according to IMGT and analyzed in immunoSEQ Analyzer. To calculate clonality, Shannon entropy was normalized by log2 of the number of productive unique sequences and then subtracted from one. For each patient and control, public and private clones were evaluated within the 100 most prevalent clones. Susac-specific clones were defined as absent from healthy and MS cohorts, over a thousand published viral clones and other ImmuneACCESS disease sequences. Using fastp trimming at Q25 and MiXCR clonotype assembly, TCRdb reanalyzed the public sequencing data and kept in-frame beta chains. Each CDR3 protein gets just one entry, which takes the most common genes and DNA from the rows behind it. These V and J calls are TCRdb output, not the study's own analysis. The sample profile shows fewer than 350,000 distinct CDR3 sequences; around 89% of them were found once. Of the sample, around 0.18% is held by the ten largest clones.

As for this clonotype: This receptor's antigen is unknown. Per-base quality was not reported, and no clone a single base away is much larger than it.

Between the V and J ends, shortened by 4 bases and 4 bases respectively, the junction contains 15 bases. Including cysteine and phenylalanine, the CDR3 has 14 amino acids. CDR3 DNA is the only sequence kept; it has 42 bases, read in frame from the first base. For CDR1 and CDR2, the germline V gene (reference sequence) lists SGHKS and YYEKEE. The source of this sequence is a human donor with multiple sclerosis. The V gene is TRBV5-5 and the J gene is TRBJ2-7; TRBD2 might be the D gene, on 6 matching bases. The source material was CD8+ T cells from PBMCs. CDR3 reads: CASSHSFGTYEQYF. The nucleotides read TGTGCCAGCAGCCACTCTTTTGGGACTTACGAGCAGTACTTC.